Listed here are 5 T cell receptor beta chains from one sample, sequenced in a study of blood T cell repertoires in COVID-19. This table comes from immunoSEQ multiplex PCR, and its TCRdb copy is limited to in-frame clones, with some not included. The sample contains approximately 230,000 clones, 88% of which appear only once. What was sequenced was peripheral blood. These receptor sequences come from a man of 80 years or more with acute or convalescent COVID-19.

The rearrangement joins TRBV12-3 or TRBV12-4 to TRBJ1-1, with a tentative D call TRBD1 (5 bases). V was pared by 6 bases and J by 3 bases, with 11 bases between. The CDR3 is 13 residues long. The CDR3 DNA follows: TGTGCCAGCAGGGGACTGGGAGACACTGAAGCTTTCTTT. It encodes CASRGLGDTEAFF.

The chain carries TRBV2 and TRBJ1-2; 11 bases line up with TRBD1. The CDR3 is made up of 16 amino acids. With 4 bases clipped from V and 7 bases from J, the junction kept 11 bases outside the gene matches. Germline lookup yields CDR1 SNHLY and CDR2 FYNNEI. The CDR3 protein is CASSGVLWTGGSGYTF. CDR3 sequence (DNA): TGTGCCAGCAGTGGAGTACTATGGACAGGGGGCTCTGGCTACACCTTC.

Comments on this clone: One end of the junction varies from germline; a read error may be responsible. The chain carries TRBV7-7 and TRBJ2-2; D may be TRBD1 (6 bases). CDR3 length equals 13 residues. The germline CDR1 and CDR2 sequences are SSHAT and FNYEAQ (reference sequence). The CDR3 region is CASSSQGTGELFF. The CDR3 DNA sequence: TGTGCTAGCAGCTCACAGGGCACCGGGGAGCTGTTTTTT.

The CDR3 coding sequence is TGTGCCAGTAGTATAGATCGGGGTTGGGAGCAGTACTTC. Translating it yields CASSIDRGWEQYF. This rearrangement joins TRBV19 to TRBJ2-7; the D gene is possibly TRBD2 (5 bases). The V and J ends lost 0 bases and 7 bases respectively, with 10 bases between them. The V gene's germline CDR1 is LNHDA and CDR2 SQIVND (reference sequence). The CDR3 runs to 13 residues.

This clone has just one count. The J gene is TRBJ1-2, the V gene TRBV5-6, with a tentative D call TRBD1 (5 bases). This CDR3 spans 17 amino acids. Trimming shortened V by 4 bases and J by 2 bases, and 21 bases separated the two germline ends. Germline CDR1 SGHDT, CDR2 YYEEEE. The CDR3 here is CASSPKSRGRKNYGYTF. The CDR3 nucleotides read TGTGCCAGCAGCCCTAAATCGCGGGGCCGAAAAAACTATGGCTACACCTTC.